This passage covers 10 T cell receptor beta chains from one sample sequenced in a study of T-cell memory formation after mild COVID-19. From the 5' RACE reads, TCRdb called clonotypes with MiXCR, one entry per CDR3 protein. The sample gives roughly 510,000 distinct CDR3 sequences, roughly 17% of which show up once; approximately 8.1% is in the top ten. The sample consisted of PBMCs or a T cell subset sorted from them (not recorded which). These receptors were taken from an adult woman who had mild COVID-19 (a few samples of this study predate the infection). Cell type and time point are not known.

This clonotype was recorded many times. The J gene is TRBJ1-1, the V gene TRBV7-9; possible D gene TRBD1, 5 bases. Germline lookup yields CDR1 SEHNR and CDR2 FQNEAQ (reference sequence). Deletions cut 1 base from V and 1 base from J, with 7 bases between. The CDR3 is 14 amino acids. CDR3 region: CASSLGQQNTEAFF. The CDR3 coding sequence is TGTGCCAGCAGCTTAGGACAGCAGAACACTGAAGCTTTCTTT.

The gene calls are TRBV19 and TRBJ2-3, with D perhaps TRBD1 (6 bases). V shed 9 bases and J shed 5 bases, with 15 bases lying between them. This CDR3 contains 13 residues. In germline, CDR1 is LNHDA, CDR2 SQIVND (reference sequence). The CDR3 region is CASHRDWEDTQYF. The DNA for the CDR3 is TGTGCCAGCCACAGGGATTGGGAAGATACGCAGTATTTT.

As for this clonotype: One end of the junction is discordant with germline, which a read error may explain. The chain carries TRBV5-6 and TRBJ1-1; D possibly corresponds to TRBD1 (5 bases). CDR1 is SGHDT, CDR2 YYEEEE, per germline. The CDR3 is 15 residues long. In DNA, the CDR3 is TGTGCCAGCAGCTTGGCGGGCAGGGTGAAGACTGAAGCTTTCTTT. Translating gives CASSLAGRVKTEAFF.

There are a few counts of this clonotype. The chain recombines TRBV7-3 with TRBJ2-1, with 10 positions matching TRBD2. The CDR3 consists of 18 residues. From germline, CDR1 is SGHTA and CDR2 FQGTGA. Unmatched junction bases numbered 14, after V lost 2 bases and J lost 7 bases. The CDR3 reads CASSLDLPGLARTNEQFF. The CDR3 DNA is TGTGCCAGCAGCTTAGACCTCCCGGGACTAGCGCGAACTAATGAGCAGTTCTTC.

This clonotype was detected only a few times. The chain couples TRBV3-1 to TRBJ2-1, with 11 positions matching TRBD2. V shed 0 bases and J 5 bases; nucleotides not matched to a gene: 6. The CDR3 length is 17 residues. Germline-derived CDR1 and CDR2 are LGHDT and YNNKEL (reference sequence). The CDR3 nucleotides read TGTGCCAGCAGCCAAGAACCGGGACTAGCGGTGAACAATGAGCAGTTCTTC. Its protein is CASSQEPGLAVNNEQFF.

The CDR3 bases are TGCAGTGCTACCCTCCCAGGGACTAGCGGGAGAGATCAAGAGACCCAGTACTTC. It specifies CSATLPGTSGRDQETQYF. This chain uses TRBV20-1 with TRBJ2-5; 14 bases are shared with TRBD2. CDR3 length equals 18 residues. With V trimmed by 4 bases and J by 2 bases, 12 bases remained unmatched. Germline-derived CDR1 and CDR2 are DFQATT and SNEGSKA (reference sequence).

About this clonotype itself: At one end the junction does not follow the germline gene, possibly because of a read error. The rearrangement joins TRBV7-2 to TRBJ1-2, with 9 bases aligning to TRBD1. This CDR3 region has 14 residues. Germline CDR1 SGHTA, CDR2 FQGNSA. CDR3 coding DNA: TGTGTCAGCAGCTTAGGGACAGGGTCCTATGGCTACACCTTC. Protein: CVSSLGTGSYGYTF.

This chain's CDR3 is CASSQGILAGRGQETQYF. DNA for the CDR3: TGCGCCAGCAGCCAAGGTATTCTAGCGGGACGGGGGCAAGAGACCCAGTACTTC. The J gene is TRBJ2-5, the V gene TRBV4-1; 9 bases are shared with TRBD2. This CDR3 region has 18 residues. V lost 1 base, J lost 2 bases, and 11 bases stayed unmatched. CDR1 MGHRA and CDR2 YSYEKL come from the germline V gene.

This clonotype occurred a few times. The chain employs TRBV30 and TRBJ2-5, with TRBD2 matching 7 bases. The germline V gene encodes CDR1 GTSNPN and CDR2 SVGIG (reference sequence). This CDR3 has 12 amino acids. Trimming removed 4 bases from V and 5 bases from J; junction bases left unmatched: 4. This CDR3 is CAWTGGWETQYF. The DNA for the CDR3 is TGTGCCTGGACGGGGGGATGGGAGACCCAGTACTTC.

The CDR3 nucleotides read TGTGCCAGCAGCGTAGGAGGGGGGATTGAGCAGTTCTTC. Amino acid sequence: CASSVGGGIEQFF. The chain is built from TRBV9 and TRBJ2-1; D is tentatively TRBD1 or TRBD2 (6 bases each). The CDR3 consists of 13 residues. Germline assignment: CDR1 SGDLS and CDR2 YYNGEE. With 0 bases removed from V and 9 bases from J, the gap between germline ends came to 10 bases.